This T cell receptor beta chain is drawn from a study of siplizumab effects on memory and regulatory T cells. General study findings and limits: Siplizumab conditions gave an average of around 64% Treg-derived mappable alloreactive CD4+ clones, versus 26.9% for controls. Naive T cells were seemingly more diverse than memory cells, and major contributions to the alloresponse seemed to be made by them. Many proliferating CD4+ or CD8+ clones remained unclassified. Roughly 75-95% of them could not be assigned either a naive or a memory phenotype. Suppression by proliferating Tregs derived from siplizumab cultures was not verified.

The table came from immunoSEQ multiplex PCR; TCRdb's copy has only in-frame clones and leaves some out. The sample includes more than 90,000 clones, about 93% of them seen just once. Remarks on this clone: The antigen remains unidentified.

The sequenced sample consisted of non-Treg CD4+ T cells sorted from blood. This sequence originates from a human donor in good health.

The CDR3 region is CASSLGAARSTGELFF. The CDR3, as DNA: TGTGCCAGCAGCTTAGGGGCAGCGCGAAGCACCGGGGAGCTGTTTTTT. The chain joins TRBV11-2 to TRBJ2-2, with unresolved D. Germline CDR1 is SGHAT and CDR2 is FQNNGV. The ends were cut back, 1 base at V and 4 bases at J, with 13 bases in the middle. There are 16 residues in the CDR3.